The 8 T cell receptor beta chains below come from one sample, sequenced in a study of cytomegalovirus exposure and HLA in healthy donors. With 60 Vbeta and 13 Jbeta primers, the PCR was carried out. Clones were sequenced by immunoSEQ multiplex PCR, and TCRdb holds only the in-frame ones, with some missing. The sample yields around 130,000 clones, of which the top ten take up roughly 2%. The source material was PBMCs. Receptors originate from a woman aged 55-70 years in good health and CMV-seronegative.

V gene TRBV2 combines with J gene TRBJ2-5; D possibly corresponds to TRBD1 (6 bases). CDR3 length: 14 residues. Germline values: CDR1 SNHLY, CDR2 FYNNEI. V was trimmed by 2 bases and J by 1 base, leaving 8 bases between them. The CDR3 region has the DNA TGTGCCAGCAGTGAACAGGGGCCCCAAGAGACCCAGTACTTC. Its protein is CASSEQGPQETQYF.

The V gene is TRBV6-5, the J gene TRBJ2-5, with a possible D match to TRBD1 (6 bases). The V end lost 8 bases, the J end lost 4 bases, and 8 bases lay between the germline ends. CDR1 is MNHEY and CDR2 is SVGAGI in the germline V gene. The CDR3 spans 11 residues. CDR3 DNA: TGTGCCAGCCTACAGGGAGAGACCCAGTACTTC. This sequence encodes CASLQGETQYF.

A note on this clone: Other DNA sequences from this sample encode an identical CDR3 as well. The rearrangement links TRBV2 to TRBJ1-1; D uncertain. V shed 6 bases and J shed 2 bases, with 7 bases lying between them. The CDR3 length is 12 residues. Per germline, CDR1 SNHLY and CDR2 FYNNEI. The CDR3 loop reads CASRRVNTEAFF. CDR3 coding DNA: TGTGCCAGCAGGAGGGTCAACACTGAAGCTTTCTTT.

J is TRBJ2-7 and V is TRBV9; 7 bases are a match to TRBD2. J lost 3 bases, V lost 0 bases, and 3 bases had no gene match. CDR3 length equals 14 residues. Per the germline V gene, CDR1 is SGDLS and CDR2 is YYNGEE. The CDR3 DNA reads TGTGCCAGCAGCGTAGGGGAGGGACGCTACGAGCAGTACTTC. It translates to CASSVGEGRYEQYF.

The chain recombines TRBV19 with TRBJ1-2; D gene ambiguous. Per germline, CDR1 LNHDA and CDR2 SQIVND (reference sequence). The ends were cut back, 9 bases at V and 1 base at J, with 18 bases in the middle. The CDR3 spans 15 residues. For the CDR3, the DNA is TGTGCCAGCACCGGGGAATTATATTATAACTATGGCTACACCTTC. Translated: CASTGELYYNYGYTF.

The chain recombines TRBV4-1 with TRBJ2-2; TRBD2 matches 7 bases. Unmatched junction bases numbered 7, after V lost 0 bases and J lost 0 bases. This CDR3 contains 18 residues. Germline CDR1 and CDR2: MGHRA and YSYEKL. The CDR3 protein is CASSQDRTGGSNTGELFF. In DNA form, the CDR3 reads TGCGCCAGCAGCCAAGATAGGACGGGAGGCTCGAACACCGGGGAGCTGTTTTTT.

The chain links TRBV5-1 to TRBJ1-1, with a possible D match to TRBD1 (5 bases). With 0 bases removed from V and 11 bases from J, the gap between germline ends came to 20 bases. The germline V gene encodes CDR1 SGHRS and CDR2 YFSETQ. The length of the CDR3 is 15 residues. The CDR3 reads CASSLAAQGGSGAFF. The CDR3 DNA is TGCGCCAGCAGCTTGGCCGCCCAGGGAGGGTCGGGTGCTTTCTTT.

The chain joins TRBV6-1 to TRBJ2-5; D unresolved. The J call is doubtful: the DNA matches TRBJ2-7 better. The CDR3 is 13 amino acids. Germline loops: CDR1 MNHNS, CDR2 SASEGT. CDR3 sequence (DNA): TGTGCCAGCAGTGAAGGGTATTCCTACGAGCAGTACTTC. Its translation is CASSEGYSYEQYF.